This TCR beta chain comes out of a study of T-cell reconstitution after alpha-beta-depleted transplantation in children. The V and J ends lost 4 bases and 6 bases respectively, with 6 bases between them. Germline V CDR1 and CDR2: SQVTM, ANQGSEA. The CDR3 has 10 residues. In regard to this clonotype: Its antigen is not known.

Researchers prepared the TCRbeta library using unique molecular identifiers, the study reports. TCRdb itself ran the PCR reads through MiXCR, one entry per CDR3 protein. Found here are 500,000 or so distinct CDR3 sequences, over 9.5% of them singletons; the top ten hold 11% to 15%. General study points: Some patients' high day-60 TCRbeta diversity was attributed to recipient cells surviving conditioning.

The clonotype was recovered from a female patient aged 2-15 years who had a stem cell transplant for aplastic anemia, so the T cells may come from the graft donor. The gene calls are TRBV29-1 and TRBJ1-2; D call uncertain. The source was PBMCs, mostly from graft donor cells, collected 180 days after TCRalphabeta/CD19-depleted stem cell transplant. The CDR3 coding sequence is TGCAGCGTTGGCGGAGATGGCTACACCTTC. This gives the protein CSVGGDGYTF.